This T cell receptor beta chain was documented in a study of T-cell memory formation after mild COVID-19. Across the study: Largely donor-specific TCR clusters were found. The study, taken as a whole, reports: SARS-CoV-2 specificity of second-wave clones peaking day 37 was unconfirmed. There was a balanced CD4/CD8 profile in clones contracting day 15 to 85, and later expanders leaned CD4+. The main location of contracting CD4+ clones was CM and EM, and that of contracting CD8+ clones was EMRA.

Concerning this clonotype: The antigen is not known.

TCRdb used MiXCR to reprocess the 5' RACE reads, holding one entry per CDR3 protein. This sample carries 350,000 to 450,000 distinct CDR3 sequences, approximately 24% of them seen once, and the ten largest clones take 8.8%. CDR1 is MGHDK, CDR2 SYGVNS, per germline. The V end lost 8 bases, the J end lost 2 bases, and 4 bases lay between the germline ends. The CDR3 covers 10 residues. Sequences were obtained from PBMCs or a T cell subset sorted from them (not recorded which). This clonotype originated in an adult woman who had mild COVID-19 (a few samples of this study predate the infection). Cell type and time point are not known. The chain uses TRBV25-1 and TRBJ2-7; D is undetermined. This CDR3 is CASGTYEQYF. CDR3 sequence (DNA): TGTGCCAGCGGTACCTACGAGCAGTACTTC.